The 18 T cell receptor beta chains listed next were all sequenced from one sample in a study of CD8 T cells in Susac syndrome. The RNA input was about 0.5 to 1 ug, and it was reverse transcribed with random hexamers. MiXCR, applied by TCRdb to the immunoSEQ multiplex PCR reads, yields one record per CDR3 protein. The table lists about 300,000 distinct CDR3 sequences, around nine tenths of them singletons. The sample consisted of CD8+ T cells from PBMCs. These TCRs come from a human donor with multiple sclerosis.

J is TRBJ2-1 and V is TRBV7-8; the match to TRBD1 covers 8 bases. The CDR3 spans 14 residues. Germline assignment: CDR1 SGHVS and CDR2 FQNEAQ. Unmatched junction bases numbered 5, after V lost 0 bases and J lost 10 bases. CDR3 in DNA: TGTGCCAGCAGCTTAGCGCTGGACAGGGAGGAGCAGTTCTTC. Amino acids: CASSLALDREEQFF.

This chain joins TRBV9 and TRBJ2-1; TRBD2 matches 9 bases. Germline V gives CDR1 SGDLS, CDR2 YYNGEE. The CDR3 runs 15 residues. The V segment lost 0 bases and the J segment 5 bases; nucleotides outside the gene matches: 3. The CDR3 loop is CASSVGASGDNEQFF. The CDR3, as DNA: TGTGCCAGCAGCGTAGGAGCTAGCGGGGACAATGAGCAGTTCTTC.

The gene calls are TRBV6-2 or TRBV6-3 and TRBJ2-3, with TRBD2 as a possible D gene (6 bases). V shed 4 bases and J shed 0 bases, with 8 bases lying between them. Per germline, CDR1 MNHEY and CDR2 SVGEGT. The CDR3 sequence is 14 residues long. The CDR3 is CASSWEASTDTQYF. The CDR3 DNA is TGTGCCAGCAGTTGGGAGGCTAGCACAGATACGCAGTATTTT.

The chain combines TRBV9 with TRBJ2-2; no reliable D call. CDR3 length: 12 residues. Per germline, CDR1 SGDLS and CDR2 YYNGEE. V was clipped by 6 bases and J by 2 bases, with 5 bases between them. CDR3 DNA: TGTGCCAGCAACGTTAACACCGGGGAGCTGTTTTTT. This gives the protein CASNVNTGELFF.

This chain uses TRBV13 with TRBJ1-2; D might be TRBD1 (6 bases). V was clipped by 3 bases and J by 6 bases, with 8 bases between them. In germline, CDR1 is PRHDT, CDR2 FYEKMQ (reference sequence). The CDR3 is 12 amino acids. The CDR3: CASSLNRDGYTF. The CDR3 coding sequence is TGTGCCAGCAGCTTGAACAGGGATGGCTACACCTTC. The full variable domain, rest sourced from reference TRBV13 and TRBJ1-2, is AAGVIQSPRHLIKEKRETATLKCYPIPRHDTVYWYQQGPGQDPQFLISFYEKMQSDKGSIPDRFSAQQFSDYHSELNMSSLELGDSALYFCASSLNRDGYTFGSGTRLTVV.

This chain uses TRBV19 with TRBJ1-1; D might be TRBD1 (5 bases). Germline V CDR1 and CDR2: LNHDA, SQIVND (reference sequence). V lost 9 bases, J lost 1 base, and 21 bases lay in between. This CDR3 contains 16 residues. The CDR3 is CASRPWQGDGNTEAFF. In DNA form, the CDR3 reads TGTGCCAGCCGTCCTTGGCAGGGAGACGGGAACACTGAAGCTTTCTTT. The entire variable domain, with the rest obtained from reference TRBV19 and TRBJ1-1, is as follows: DGGITQSPKYLFRKEGQNVTLSCEQNLNHDAMYWYRQDPGQGLRLIYYSQIVNDFQKGDIAEGYSVSREKKESFPLTVTSAQKNPTAFYLCASRPWQGDGNTEAFFGQGTRLTVV.

The V gene is TRBV6-1, the J gene TRBJ2-2; no clear D gene. The germline V and J ends were trimmed by 1 base and 3 bases, with 6 bases remaining between them. The CDR3 runs to 14 residues. The germline CDR1 and CDR2 sequences are MNHNS and SASEGT. DNA of the CDR3: TGTGCCAGCAGTGAAGGACCGGACACCGGGGAGCTGTTTTTT. Its protein is CASSEGPDTGELFF.

This chain uses TRBV7-3 with TRBJ2-7; the D gene is possibly TRBD2 (6 bases). The CDR3 extends over 15 amino acids. The germline V gene encodes CDR1 SGHTA and CDR2 FQGTGA. The V end was cut by 6 bases, the J end by 6 bases, with 21 bases between. The CDR3 here is CASSSDLASHCEQYF. For the CDR3, the DNA is TGTGCCAGCAGTTCCGATCTAGCGAGTCACTGCGAGCAGTACTTC.

This clonotype turned up a few times. The chain links TRBV30 to TRBJ1-1, with TRBD1 identical over 9 bases. The germline V gene encodes CDR1 GTSNPN and CDR2 SVGIG (reference sequence). This CDR3 is 12 amino acids long. CDR3 in DNA: TGTGCTTGGGGACAGGGGAACACTGAAGCTTTCTTT. Translating gives CAWGQGNTEAFF.

Of note for this clonotype: This may arise from a read error, as a much more abundant clone is one base away. This chain links TRBV6-2 or TRBV6-3 with TRBJ2-3, with D perhaps assigned TRBD1 or TRBD2 (5 bases each). The CDR3 is 14 residues long. The germline CDR1 and CDR2 sequences are MNHEY and SVGEGT. The CDR3 nucleotides read TGTGCCGGCAGTTCCCGGGGCGAGGCAGATACGCAGTATTTT. This sequence encodes CAGSSRGEADTQYF.

The chain links TRBV9 to TRBJ2-7, with 7 positions matching TRBD1. The CDR3 has 13 amino acids. The germline V gene has CDR1 SGDLS and CDR2 YYNGEE. Trimming cost V 2 bases and J 3 bases; bases outside gene matches: 2. The CDR3 DNA reads TGTGCCAGCAGCGTTGGGACAGTCTACGAGCAGTACTTC. This encodes CASSVGTVYEQYF.

The chain couples TRBV4-3 to TRBJ2-7; 7 bases are shared with TRBD2. Germline CDR1 is LGHNA and CDR2 is YSLEER. V shed 1 base, J shed 4 bases, and the junction held 10 bases outside the gene matches. This CDR3 is built from 16 residues. The CDR3 loop is CASSQGRRGVGYEQYF. The CDR3 bases are TGCGCCAGCAGCCAAGGACGACGGGGGGTCGGTTACGAGCAGTACTTC.

The gene calls are TRBV4-2 and TRBJ2-2, with D perhaps TRBD2 (5 bases). V was shortened by 5 bases and J by 5 bases, with 12 bases between the two germline ends. The CDR3 extends over 14 amino acids. The germline V gene encodes CDR1 LGHNA and CDR2 YNFKEQ. CDR3 region: CASSEPRETGELFF. DNA for the CDR3: TGTGCCAGCAGCGAGCCAAGGGAGACCGGGGAGCTGTTTTTT.

The chain links TRBV7-6 to TRBJ2-3; D call uncertain. The V gene lost 5 bases and the J gene lost 4 bases, with 10 bases spanning the gap. The CDR3 covers 13 residues. Germline values: CDR1 SGHVS, CDR2 FNYEAQ. The CDR3 region has the DNA TGTGCCAGCAGCCGCTACCCGCCAGATACGCAGTATTTT. Translating gives CASSRYPPDTQYF.

V and J are TRBV15 and TRBJ2-1; D is possibly TRBD1 (6 bases). The V and J ends lost 2 bases and 5 bases respectively, with 16 bases between them. The CDR3 is made up of 16 amino acids. Germline V CDR1 and CDR2: LNHNV, YYDKDF (reference sequence). The CDR3 is CATSRLTGPPDNEQFF. CDR3 nucleotides: TGTGCCACCAGCAGATTAACAGGGCCCCCGGACAATGAGCAGTTCTTC.

The chain couples TRBV4-1 to TRBJ2-5; D gene unclear. In germline, CDR1 is MGHRA, CDR2 YSYEKL. The CDR3 is made up of 13 amino acids. V lost 0 bases to trimming and J lost 0 bases, with 2 bases between them. CDR3 nucleotide sequence: TGCGCCAGCAGCCAAGAGAACCAAGAGACCCAGTACTTC. It translates to CASSQENQETQYF.

CDR3 sequence (DNA): TGTGCCAGCAGCACCACAGGGCCCCACCGCTTCGGCACTGAAGCTTTCTTT. Protein: CASSTTGPHRFGTEAFF. The chain joins TRBV7-9 to TRBJ1-1; the D gene is possibly TRBD1 (6 bases). The germline gives CDR1 SEHNR, CDR2 FQNEAQ (reference sequence). This CDR3 contains 17 residues. V was cut by 5 bases and J by 4 bases, with 23 bases left in between.

This clonotype was found a few times. The chain is built from TRBV9 and TRBJ2-7; TRBD2 matches at 7 bases. Unmatched junction bases numbered 3, after V lost 0 bases and J lost 6 bases. Looked up from germline, CDR1 is SGDLS and CDR2 is YYNGEE. CDR3 length equals 13 residues. This CDR3 is CASSVGEGREQYF. CDR3 bases: TGTGCCAGCAGCGTAGGGGAGGGACGCGAGCAGTACTTC.